The 4 T cell receptor beta chains in this list originate from one sample, sequenced in a study of T cell clones after liver transplantation. The repertoire was sequenced with immunoSEQ multiplex PCR; TCRdb's copy has only in-frame clones and lacks some. The table shows 70,000 to 85,000 clones, with 80% occurring only once. The sequenced sample was CD4+ T cells from blood, obtained before liver transplant. The receptors derive from a human donor who received a liver transplant.

The V call is TRBV5-4, the J call TRBJ2-1; no firm D call. The CDR3 loop spans 15 amino acids. V lost 2 bases to trimming and J lost 5 bases, with 14 bases between them. The germline gives CDR1 SGHNT, CDR2 YYREEE (reference sequence). This chain's CDR3 is CASSFQRVVNNEQFF. The CDR3 bases are TGTGCCAGCAGCTTTCAAAGGGTGGTTAACAATGAGCAGTTCTTC.

This clone has more than one count but fewer than ten. The chain couples TRBV18 to TRBJ1-1, with D perhaps TRBD1 (6 bases). With 6 bases removed from V and 3 bases from J, the gap between germline ends came to 14 bases. The CDR3 consists of 14 residues. Germline V gives CDR1 KGHSH, CDR2 LQKENI. CDR3 region: CASSLKGGHTEAFF. DNA for the CDR3: TGTGCCAGCTCGCTCAAGGGGGGGCACACTGAAGCTTTCTTT.

The genes are TRBV5-1 and TRBJ2-2, with D uncertain. V lost 7 bases to trimming and J lost 4 bases, with 11 bases between them. Germline values: CDR1 SGHRS, CDR2 YFSETQ. This CDR3 has 13 amino acids. CDR3 DNA: TGCGCCAGCGTGGCACGAATCACCGGGGAGCTGTTTTTT. It is translated as CASVARITGELFF.

The gene calls are TRBV9 and TRBJ2-1, with D tentatively TRBD2 (6 bases). The germline V gene encodes CDR1 SGDLS and CDR2 YYNGEE. This CDR3 has 18 amino acids. Trimming removed 7 bases at V and 0 bases at J, with 23 bases between. CDR3 amino acids: CASSLRDTRGSSYNEQFF. The CDR3 DNA follows: TGTGCCAGCTCTCTCCGCGACACTCGGGGGAGCTCCTACAATGAGCAGTTCTTC.